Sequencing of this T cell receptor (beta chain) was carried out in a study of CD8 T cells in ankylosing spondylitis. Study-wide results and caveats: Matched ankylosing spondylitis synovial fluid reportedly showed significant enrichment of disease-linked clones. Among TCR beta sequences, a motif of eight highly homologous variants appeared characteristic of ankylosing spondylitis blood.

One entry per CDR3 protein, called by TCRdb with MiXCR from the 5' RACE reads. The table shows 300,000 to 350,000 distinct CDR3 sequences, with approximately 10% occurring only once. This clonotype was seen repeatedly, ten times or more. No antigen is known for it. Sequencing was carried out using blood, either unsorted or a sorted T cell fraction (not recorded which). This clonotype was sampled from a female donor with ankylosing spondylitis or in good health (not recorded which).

The CDR3 here is CASSLEGQGFEKLFF. DNA of the CDR3: TGCGCCAGCAGCTTGGAGGGACAGGGATTTGAAAAACTGTTTTTT. V gene TRBV5-1 combines with J gene TRBJ1-4; 9 bases fit TRBD1. Germline lookup yields CDR1 SGHRS and CDR2 YFSETQ. Trimming cost V 0 bases and J 7 bases; bases outside gene matches: 4. The CDR3 loop spans 15 amino acids.